This is a list of T cell receptor beta chains from one sample in a study of human T cells and chemical hapten exposure. TCRdb processed the RACE reads anew with MiXCR; each CDR3 protein has one entry. The sample consists of approximately 74,000 distinct CDR3 sequences, 25% to 40% of them appearing once. The material was whole blood, obtained in connection with sensitization to the hapten diphenylcyclopropenone (DPC). The receptors originated from a man in his forties with alopecia areata. Some clones in this sample may be carry-over from other donors' samples. The CDR3 runs from the conserved cysteine through the conserved F or W. D genes are given only for firm matches. Size is stated for part of the rows, as once, few or many counts, or as a class when the clone is expanded.

size,D,V,J,CDR3,DNA
.,.,TRBV5-4,TRBJ2-5,CASSTPGLQETQYF,TGTGCCAGCAGCACCCCGGGACTCCAAGAGACCCAGTACTTC
.,TRBD2,TRBV7-8,TRBJ2-5,CASSPGLAGALRALRETQYF,TGTGCCAGCAGCCCAGGACTAGCGGGAGCGCTCAGGGCTTTGAGAGAGACCCAGTACTTC
.,.,TRBV4-2,TRBJ1-2,CASSQIRTDYGYTF,TGTGCCAGCAGCCAGATTAGGACCGACTATGGCTACACCTTC
few,.,TRBV30,TRBJ2-7,CAWRGGTTYEQYF,TGTGCCTGGAGGGGCGGGACAACCTACGAGCAGTACTTC
few,TRBD1,TRBV20-1,TRBJ2-7,CSVSDRDRAHEQYF,TGCAGTGTTTCCGATCGGGACAGGGCCCACGAGCAGTACTTC
.,TRBD2,TRBV7-9,TRBJ2-2,CASSLDGRGTGELFF,TGTGCCAGCAGCTTAGACGGGAGGGGCACCGGGGAGCTGTTTTTT
.,TRBD2,TRBV10-1,TRBJ2-1,CASSESAGGPRSYNEQFF,TGCGCCAGCAGTGAATCAGCGGGAGGGCCGAGATCCTACAATGAGCAGTTCTTC
.,.,TRBV12-3/TRBV12-4,TRBJ1-1,CASTTERATETFF,TGTGCCAGCACCACCGAGCGAGCCACTGAAACTTTCTTT
.,.,TRBV3-1,TRBJ2-3,CASSQASADTQYF,TGTGCCAGCAGCCAAGCTTCGGCAGATACGCAGTATTTT
.,.,TRBV10-3,TRBJ1-6,CATRASDNSPLHF,TGTGCCACCCGTGCTTCCGATAATTCACCCCTCCACTTT
.,TRBD2,TRBV15,TRBJ2-4,CATSRGWLAGTAKNIQYF,TGTGCCACCAGCAGAGGCTGGCTAGCGGGAACAGCCAAAAACATTCAGTACTTC
.,.,TRBV18,TRBJ2-1,CASSPGSGSYNEQFF,TGCGCCAGCTCACCAGGTAGCGGCTCCTACAATGAGCAGTTCTTC
.,.,TRBV20-1,TRBJ1-1,CSAFAGAVRTEAFF,TGCAGTGCTTTCGCAGGGGCGGTTAGGACTGAAGCTTTCTTT
.,.,TRBV7-8,TRBJ2-5,CASSLERRGYSQETQYF,TGTGCCAGCAGCTTAGAACGTCGCGGCTATTCACAAGAGACCCAGTACTTC
few,TRBD1,TRBV20-1,TRBJ2-3,CSATDRGRGDTQYF,TGCAGTGCAACAGACAGGGGGCGCGGAGATACGCAGTATTTT
.,.,TRBV21-1,TRBJ2-2,CASSKLRDPTTILGCGGELFF,TGTGCCAGCAGCAAGTTGAGGGACCCCACCACCATCCTTGGGTGCGGCGGGGAGCTGTTTTTT